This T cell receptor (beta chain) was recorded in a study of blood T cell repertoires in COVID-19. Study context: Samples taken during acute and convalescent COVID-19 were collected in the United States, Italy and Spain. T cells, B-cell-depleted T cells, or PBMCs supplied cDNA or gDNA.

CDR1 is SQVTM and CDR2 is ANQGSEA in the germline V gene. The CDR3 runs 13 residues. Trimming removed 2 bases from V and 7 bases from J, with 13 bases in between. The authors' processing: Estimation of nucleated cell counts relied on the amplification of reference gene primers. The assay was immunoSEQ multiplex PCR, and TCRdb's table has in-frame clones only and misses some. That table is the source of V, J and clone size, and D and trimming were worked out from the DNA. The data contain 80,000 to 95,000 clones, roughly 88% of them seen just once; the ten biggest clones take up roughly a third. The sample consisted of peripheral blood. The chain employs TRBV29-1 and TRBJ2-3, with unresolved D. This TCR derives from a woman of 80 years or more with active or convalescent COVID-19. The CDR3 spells CSVEITISNTQYF. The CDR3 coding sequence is TGCAGCGTTGAAATAACTATATCAAATACGCAGTATTTT.